Listed below are T cell receptor beta chains from one sample, sequenced in a study of CD8+ T cells in alopecia areata. Profiling relied on immunoSEQ multiplex PCR, and the TCRdb table lists in-frame clones only, not all of them. The sample comprises 150,000 to 200,000 clones, roughly half of which are singletons, and 10% rests with the top ten. This material consisted of CD8+ T cells sorted from blood, taken around week 54, from a patient treated with tofacitinib. The receptors originated from a human donor with alopecia areata. CDR3s include the opening cysteine and the closing phenylalanine or tryptophan. A D gene is named only where the DNA matches it firmly. Clone size appears in some rows only: once, few, many, or a class for an expanded clone.

>few|.|TRBV10-2|TRBJ2-1
TGCGCCAGCAGTGACCCCAGCTCCTACAATGAGCAGTTCTTC
CASSDPSSYNEQFF
>.|.|TRBV27|TRBJ2-2
TGTGCCAGCAGTTTCCGGTCGACCGGGGAGCTGTTTTTT
CASSFRSTGELFF
>.|.|TRBV30|TRBJ1-2
TGTGCCTGGACCCATGGGAATGGCTACACCTTC
CAWTHGNGYTF
>.|.|TRBV30|TRBJ1-1
TGTGCCTGGAGTGGGAGGACTGAAGCTTTCTTT
CAWSGRTEAFF
>.|.|TRBV7-8|TRBJ2-5
TGTGCCAGCAGCTTAGCCTTGGTAGGATTTAGAGAGACCCAGTACTTC
CASSLALVGFRETQYF
>.|.|TRBV7-9|TRBJ1-5
TGTGCCAGCAGCTTAGCGAATCAGCCCCAGCATTTT
CASSLANQPQHF
>.|.|TRBV27|TRBJ1-2
TGTGCCAGCAGCCCTACTGGGGGGGGCGATTTCTCCAGTGGCTACACCTTC
CASSPTGGGDFSSGYTF
>.|.|TRBV6-5|TRBJ1-4
TGTGCCAGCAGTTTAGACGGAGATCCGGAAAAACTGTTTTTT
CASSLDGDPEKLFF
>few|.|TRBV27|TRBJ1-5
TGTGCCAGCAGTTCCGTGGGTAATCAGCCCCAGCATTTT
CASSSVGNQPQHF
>.|.|TRBV5-1|TRBJ2-5
TGCGCCAGCAGCTTGGGACAAATCCAAGAGACCCAGTACTTC
CASSLGQIQETQYF
>.|.|TRBV5-4|TRBJ1-1
TGTGCCAGCAGCTTGGTTTCAGGCGAAGCTTTCTTT
CASSLVSGEAFF
>.|.|TRBV4-1|TRBJ1-2
TGCGCCAGCAGCCAAGATGGAGGGGGAAGAGGCTATGGCTACACCTTC
CASSQDGGGRGYGYTF
>many|TRBD2|TRBV7-2|TRBJ2-3
TGTGCTGGGAGAGCGGGGGTTCATATTAGCACAGATACGCAGTATTTT
CAGRAGVHISTDTQYF
>.|.|TRBV7-2|TRBJ1-2
TGTGCCAGCAGCATTGACAGGCCTCCTTCCTATGGCTACACCTTC
CASSIDRPPSYGYTF
>.|.|TRBV6-5|TRBJ1-2
TGTGCCAGCACTCCAGCTCCAATTTCCTATGGCTACACCTTC
CASTPAPISYGYTF
>.|TRBD1|TRBV4-1|TRBJ2-3
TGCGCCAGCAGCCAAGTAATAGGGGGCTTGGTAGATACGCAGTATTTT
CASSQVIGGLVDTQYF
>.|TRBD1|TRBV27|TRBJ2-5
TGTGCCAGCAGTTTAGTGGGGACAGGGGAAGAGACCCAGTACTTC
CASSLVGTGEETQYF
>.|.|TRBV7-8|TRBJ2-3
TGTGCCAGCAGCTCGCCGGAGGGGACGCAGTATTTT
CASSSPEGTQYF
>.|.|TRBV4-2|TRBJ1-5
TGTGCCAGCAGCGCGGGGAGTAGCAATCAGCCCCAGCATTTT
CASSAGSSNQPQHF
>.|TRBD1|TRBV4-3|TRBJ1-5
TGCGCCAGCAGCCAAGGACAGGGGATCGATCAGCCCCAGCATTTT
CASSQGQGIDQPQHF
>.|.|TRBV7-9|TRBJ2-5
TGTGCCAGCAGCGCCAGGGATAGAGAGACCCAGTACTTC
CASSARDRETQYF
>many|.|TRBV29-1|TRBJ2-1
TGCAGCGCTGACGGGGGAGGTCGCTACAATGAGCAGTTCTTC
CSADGGGRYNEQFF
>.|.|TRBV10-3|TRBJ2-3
TGTGCCATCAGAGAGGGGGGAGATACGCAGTATTTT
CAIREGGDTQYF
>.|.|TRBV4-3|TRBJ2-5
TGCGCCAGCAGCCAGATCCTAGGGGCGGGCGTGTACCAAGAGACCCAGTACTTC
CASSQILGAGVYQETQYF
>few|TRBD2|TRBV4-1|TRBJ2-7
TGCGCCAGCAGCCAAGCCCCGGGGGGGTCCTACGAGCAGTACTTC
CASSQAPGGSYEQYF
>.|.|TRBV6-5|TRBJ2-7
TGTGCCAGCAGTTTCGACAGGTTCTCCTACGAGCAGTACTTC
CASSFDRFSYEQYF
>.|.|TRBV29-1|TRBJ2-1
TGCAGCGTTGACCGGGGCAATGAGCAGTTCTTC
CSVDRGNEQFF
>.|.|TRBV10-3|TRBJ1-1
TGTGCCACCGACACGGGTGAACGAATCATGAACACTGAAGCTTTCTTT
CATDTGERIMNTEAFF
>.|TRBD1|TRBV5-1|TRBJ2-5
TGCGCCAGCAGCTTGGAGCCAGGGGGTCCCAAAGAGACCCAGTACTTC
CASSLEPGGPKETQYF
>.|TRBD1|TRBV4-2|TRBJ1-6
TGTGCCAGCAGCCAACCGGGACAGAATAATTCACCCCTCCACTTT
CASSQPGQNNSPLHF
>.|.|TRBV7-2|TRBJ2-1
TGTGCCAGCAGCCCACCTACCCCGGCGGAGTTCTTC
CASSPPTPAEFF